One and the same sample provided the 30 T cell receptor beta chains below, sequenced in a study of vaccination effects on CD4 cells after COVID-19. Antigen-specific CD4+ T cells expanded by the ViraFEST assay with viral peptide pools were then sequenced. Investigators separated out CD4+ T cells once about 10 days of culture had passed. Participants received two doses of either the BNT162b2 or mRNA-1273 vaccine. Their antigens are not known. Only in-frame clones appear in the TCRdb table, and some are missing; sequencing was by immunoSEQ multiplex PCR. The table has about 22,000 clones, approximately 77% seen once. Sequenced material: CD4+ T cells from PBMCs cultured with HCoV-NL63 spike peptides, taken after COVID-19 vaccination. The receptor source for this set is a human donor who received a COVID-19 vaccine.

The CDR3 nucleotides read TGTGCCAGCAGCTTTGCGAACGAGCAGTACTTC. Its protein is CASSFANEQYF. The V call is TRBV11-2, the J call TRBJ2-7; D remains ambiguous. Trimming took off 3 bases at V and 5 bases at J, with 5 bases between the two ends. CDR3 length equals 11 residues. Germline loops: CDR1 SGHAT, CDR2 FQNNGV.

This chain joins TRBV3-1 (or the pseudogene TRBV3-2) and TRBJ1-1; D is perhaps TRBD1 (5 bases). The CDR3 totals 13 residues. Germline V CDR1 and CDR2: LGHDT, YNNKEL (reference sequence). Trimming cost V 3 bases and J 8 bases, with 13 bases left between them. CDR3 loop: CASSQAGREEAFF. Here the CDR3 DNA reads TGTGCCAGCAGCCAGGCGGGACGGGAGGAAGCTTTCTTT.

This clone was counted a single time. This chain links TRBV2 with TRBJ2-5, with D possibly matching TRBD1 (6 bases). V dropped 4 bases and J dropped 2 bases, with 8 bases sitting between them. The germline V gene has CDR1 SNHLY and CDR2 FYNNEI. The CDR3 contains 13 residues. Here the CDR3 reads CASSVRGQETQYF. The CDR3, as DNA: TGTGCCAGCAGTGTCAGGGGTCAAGAGACCCAGTACTTC. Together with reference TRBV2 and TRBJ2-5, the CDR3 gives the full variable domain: EPEVTQTPSHQVTQMGQEVILRCVPISNHLYFYWYRQILGQKVEFLVSFYNNEISEKSEIFDDQFSVERPDGSNFTLKIRSTKLEDSAMYFCASSVRGQETQYFGPGTRLLVL.

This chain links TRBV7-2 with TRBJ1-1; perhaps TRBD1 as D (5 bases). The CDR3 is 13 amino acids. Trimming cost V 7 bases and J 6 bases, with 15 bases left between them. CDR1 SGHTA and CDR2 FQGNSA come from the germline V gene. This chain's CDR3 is CASTLWGSPEAFF. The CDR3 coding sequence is TGTGCCAGCACCCTCTGGGGGTCCCCTGAAGCTTTCTTT.

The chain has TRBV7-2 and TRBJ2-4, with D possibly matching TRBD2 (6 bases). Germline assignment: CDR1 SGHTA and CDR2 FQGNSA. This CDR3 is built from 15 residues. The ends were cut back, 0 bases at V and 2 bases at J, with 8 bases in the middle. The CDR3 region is CASSLAGGSKNIQYF. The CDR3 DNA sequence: TGTGCCAGCAGCTTAGCGGGAGGCTCCAAAAACATTCAGTACTTC.

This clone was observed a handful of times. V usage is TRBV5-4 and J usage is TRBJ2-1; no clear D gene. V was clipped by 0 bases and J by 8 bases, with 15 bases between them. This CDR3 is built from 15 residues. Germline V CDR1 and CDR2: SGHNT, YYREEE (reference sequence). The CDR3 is CASSLEGFGSDEQFF. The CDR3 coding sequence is TGTGCCAGCAGCTTGGAGGGATTCGGTTCGGATGAGCAGTTCTTC.

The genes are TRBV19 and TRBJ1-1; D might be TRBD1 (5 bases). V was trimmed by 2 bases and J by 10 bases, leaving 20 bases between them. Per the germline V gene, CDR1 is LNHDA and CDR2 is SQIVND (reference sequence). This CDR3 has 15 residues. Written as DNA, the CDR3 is TGTGCCAGTAGTATATGGGGCAGGGACGGACGGGGAGCTTTCTTT. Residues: CASSIWGRDGRGAFF.

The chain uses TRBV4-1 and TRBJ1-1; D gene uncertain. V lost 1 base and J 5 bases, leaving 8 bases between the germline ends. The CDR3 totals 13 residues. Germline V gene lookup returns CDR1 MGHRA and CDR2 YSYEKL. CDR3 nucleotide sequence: TGCGCCAGCAGCCAAGCCCCAGCTACTGAAGCTTTCTTT. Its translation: CASSQAPATEAFF.

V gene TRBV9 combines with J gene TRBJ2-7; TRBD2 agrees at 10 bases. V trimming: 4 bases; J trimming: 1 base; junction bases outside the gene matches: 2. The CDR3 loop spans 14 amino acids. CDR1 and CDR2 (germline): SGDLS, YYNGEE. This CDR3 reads CASSPSGGSYEQYF. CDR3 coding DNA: TGTGCCAGCAGCCCTAGCGGGGGATCCTACGAGCAGTACTTC.

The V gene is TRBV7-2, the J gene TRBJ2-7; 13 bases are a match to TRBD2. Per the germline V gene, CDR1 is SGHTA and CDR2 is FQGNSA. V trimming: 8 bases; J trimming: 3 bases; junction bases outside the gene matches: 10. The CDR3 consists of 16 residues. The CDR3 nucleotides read TGTGCCAGCCGCCTCCCCGGGACTAGCGGGAACTACGAGCAGTACTTC. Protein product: CASRLPGTSGNYEQYF.

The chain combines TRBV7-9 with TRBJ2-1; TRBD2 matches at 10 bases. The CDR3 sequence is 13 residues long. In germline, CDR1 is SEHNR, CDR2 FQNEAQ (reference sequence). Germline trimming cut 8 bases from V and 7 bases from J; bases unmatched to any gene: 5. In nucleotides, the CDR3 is TGTGCCAGCCTAGCGGGGGTGAGGAATGAGCAGTTCTTC. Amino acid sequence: CASLAGVRNEQFF.

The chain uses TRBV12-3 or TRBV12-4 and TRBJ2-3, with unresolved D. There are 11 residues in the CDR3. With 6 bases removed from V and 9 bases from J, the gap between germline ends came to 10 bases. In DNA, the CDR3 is TGTGCCAGCAGGGGTGGTAGGACGCAGTATTTT. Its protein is CASRGGRTQYF.

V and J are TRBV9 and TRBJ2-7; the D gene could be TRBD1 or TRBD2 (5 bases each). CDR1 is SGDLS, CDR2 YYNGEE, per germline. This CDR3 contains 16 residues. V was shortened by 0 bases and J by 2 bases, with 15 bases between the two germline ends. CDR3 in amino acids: CASSVGAAGGPYEQYF. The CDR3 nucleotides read TGTGCCAGCAGCGTAGGTGCGGCTGGGGGACCCTACGAGCAGTACTTC.

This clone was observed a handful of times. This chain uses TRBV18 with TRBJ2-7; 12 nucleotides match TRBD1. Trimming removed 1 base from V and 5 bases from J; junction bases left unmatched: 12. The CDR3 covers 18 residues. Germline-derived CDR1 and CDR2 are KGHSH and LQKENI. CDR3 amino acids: CASSPRAPGQGASNEQYF. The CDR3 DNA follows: TGTGCCAGCTCACCACGGGCCCCGGGACAGGGGGCCTCTAACGAGCAGTACTTC.

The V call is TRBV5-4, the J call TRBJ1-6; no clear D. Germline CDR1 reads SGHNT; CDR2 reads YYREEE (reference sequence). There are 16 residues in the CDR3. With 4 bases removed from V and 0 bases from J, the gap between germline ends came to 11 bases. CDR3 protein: CASSIDSNSYNSPLHF. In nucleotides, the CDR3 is TGTGCCAGCAGCATCGACTCCAACTCCTATAATTCACCCCTCCACTTT.

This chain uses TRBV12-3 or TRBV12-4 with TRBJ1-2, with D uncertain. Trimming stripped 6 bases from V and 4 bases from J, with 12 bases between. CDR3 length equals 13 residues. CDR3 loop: CASRPSSSYGYTF. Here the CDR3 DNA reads TGTGCCAGCAGGCCATCATCTAGCTATGGCTACACCTTC.

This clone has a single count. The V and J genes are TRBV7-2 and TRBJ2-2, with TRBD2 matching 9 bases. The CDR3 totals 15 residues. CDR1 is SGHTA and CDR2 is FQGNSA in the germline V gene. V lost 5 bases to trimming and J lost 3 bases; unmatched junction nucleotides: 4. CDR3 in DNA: TGTGCCAGCAGCCAAATAGCGGGAGACACCGGGGAGCTGTTTTTT. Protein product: CASSQIAGDTGELFF.

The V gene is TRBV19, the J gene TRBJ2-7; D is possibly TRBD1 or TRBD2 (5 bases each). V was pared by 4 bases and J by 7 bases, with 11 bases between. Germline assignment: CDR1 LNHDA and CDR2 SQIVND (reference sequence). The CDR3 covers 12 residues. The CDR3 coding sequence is TGTGCCAGTAGTAATCCAGGGACGGAGCAGTACTTC. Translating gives CASSNPGTEQYF.

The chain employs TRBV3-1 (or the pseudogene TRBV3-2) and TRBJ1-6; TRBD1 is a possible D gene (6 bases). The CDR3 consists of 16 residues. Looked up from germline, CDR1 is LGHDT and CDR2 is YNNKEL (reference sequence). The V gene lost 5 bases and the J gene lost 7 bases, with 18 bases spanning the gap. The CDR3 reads CASSGGGGFGNSPLHF. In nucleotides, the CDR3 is TGTGCCAGCAGCGGTGGAGGGGGGTTTGGGAATTCACCCCTCCACTTT.

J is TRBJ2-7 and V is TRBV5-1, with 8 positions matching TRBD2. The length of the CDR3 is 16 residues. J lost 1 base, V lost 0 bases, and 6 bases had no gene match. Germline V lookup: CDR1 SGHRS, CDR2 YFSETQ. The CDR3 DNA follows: TGCGCCAGCAGCTTGGCCGGGGGGGGTAAGTCCTACGAGCAGTACTTC. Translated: CASSLAGGGKSYEQYF.

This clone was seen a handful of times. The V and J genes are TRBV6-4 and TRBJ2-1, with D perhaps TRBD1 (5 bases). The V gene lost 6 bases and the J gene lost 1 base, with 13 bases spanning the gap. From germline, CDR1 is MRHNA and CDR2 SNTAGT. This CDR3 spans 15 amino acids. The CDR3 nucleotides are TGTGCCAGCAGCCCCCAGGGTAGGTCCTACAATGAGCAGTTCTTC. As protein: CASSPQGRSYNEQFF.

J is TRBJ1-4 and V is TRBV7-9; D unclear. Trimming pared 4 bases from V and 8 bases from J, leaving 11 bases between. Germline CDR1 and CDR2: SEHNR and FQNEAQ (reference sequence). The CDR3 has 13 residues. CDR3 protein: CASSSALQEKLFF. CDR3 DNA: TGTGCCAGCAGCTCAGCCCTTCAGGAAAAACTGTTTTTT.

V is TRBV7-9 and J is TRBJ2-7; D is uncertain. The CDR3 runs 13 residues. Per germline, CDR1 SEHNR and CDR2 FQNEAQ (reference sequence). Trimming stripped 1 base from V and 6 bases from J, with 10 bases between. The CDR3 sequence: CASSLDLGSEQYF. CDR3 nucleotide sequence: TGTGCCAGCAGCTTAGATTTAGGGTCCGAGCAGTACTTC.

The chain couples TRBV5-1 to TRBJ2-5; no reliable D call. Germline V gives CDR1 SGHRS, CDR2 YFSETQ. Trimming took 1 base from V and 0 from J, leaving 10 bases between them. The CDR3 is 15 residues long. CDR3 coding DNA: TGCGCCAGCAGCTTGTGGTCACTGAACCAAGAGACCCAGTACTTC. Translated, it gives CASSLWSLNQETQYF.

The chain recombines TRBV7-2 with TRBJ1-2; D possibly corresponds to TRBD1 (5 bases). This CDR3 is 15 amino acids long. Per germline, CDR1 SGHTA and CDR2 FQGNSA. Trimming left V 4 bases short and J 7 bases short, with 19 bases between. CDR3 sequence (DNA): TGTGCCAGCAGCTCATTGACGGGGGTTTCGGCTGGCTACACCTTC. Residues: CASSSLTGVSAGYTF.

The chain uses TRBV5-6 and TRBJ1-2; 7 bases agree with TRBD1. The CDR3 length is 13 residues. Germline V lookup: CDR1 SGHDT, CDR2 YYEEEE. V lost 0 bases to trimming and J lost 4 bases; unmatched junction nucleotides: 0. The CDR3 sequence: CASSLDRGYGYTF. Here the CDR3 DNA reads TGTGCCAGCAGCTTGGACAGGGGCTATGGCTACACCTTC.

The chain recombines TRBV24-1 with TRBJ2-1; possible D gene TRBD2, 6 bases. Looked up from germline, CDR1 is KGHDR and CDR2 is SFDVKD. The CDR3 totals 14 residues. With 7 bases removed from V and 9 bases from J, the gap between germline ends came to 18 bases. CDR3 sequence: CATSPGGGFIEQFF. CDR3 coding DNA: TGTGCCACCAGCCCCGGTGGGGGGTTCATTGAGCAGTTCTTC.

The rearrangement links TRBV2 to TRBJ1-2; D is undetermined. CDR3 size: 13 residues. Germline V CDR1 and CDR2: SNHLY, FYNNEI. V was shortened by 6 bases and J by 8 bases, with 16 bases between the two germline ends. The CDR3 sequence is CASREGGPSGYTF. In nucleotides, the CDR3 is TGTGCCAGCAGAGAGGGAGGGCCTAGCGGCTACACCTTC.

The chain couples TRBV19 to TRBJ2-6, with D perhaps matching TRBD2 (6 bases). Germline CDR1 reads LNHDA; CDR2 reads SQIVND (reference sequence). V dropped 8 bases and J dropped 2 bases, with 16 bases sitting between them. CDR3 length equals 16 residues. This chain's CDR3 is CASGPSGFTGANVLTF. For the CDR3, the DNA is TGTGCCAGTGGCCCCAGCGGGTTCACTGGGGCCAACGTCCTGACTTTC.

CDR3: CASSEGGRETQYF. The CDR3 nucleotides are TGTGCCAGCAGTGAAGGTGGGCGAGAGACCCAGTACTTC. The chain joins TRBV6-1 to TRBJ2-5; D unclear. The CDR3 runs 13 residues. The germline gives CDR1 MNHNS, CDR2 SASEGT. V was cut by 1 base and J by 4 bases, with 7 bases left in between.